A single sample is the source of the 3 T cell receptor beta chains below, sequenced in a study of blood T cell repertoires in COVID-19. Clones were read by immunoSEQ multiplex PCR, and TCRdb kept only the in-frame ones, dropping some. Of approximately 200,000 clones detected, approximately 84% appear once; the ten largest clones hold roughly 2.3%. Sequencing input: peripheral blood. Receptors originate from a woman between 55 and 75 years old with acute or convalescent COVID-19.

This clone occurred a few times. The chain has TRBV7-9 and TRBJ1-1, with D possibly TRBD1 on 5 matching bases. V shed 7 bases and J shed 5 bases, with 17 bases lying between them. CDR1 SEHNR and CDR2 FQNEAQ come from the germline V gene (reference sequence). The CDR3 length is 14 residues. CDR3 nucleotide sequence: TGTGCCAGCATCTCCGATGGGGGGGGGACTGAAGCTTTCTTT. As protein: CASISDGGGTEAFF.

This clone was detected only once. The V gene is TRBV9, the J gene TRBJ2-7; 9 bases align to TRBD1. J gave up 1 base and V 0 bases, and 5 bases lay outside the gene matches. This CDR3 spans 16 amino acids. From germline, CDR1 is SGDLS and CDR2 YYNGEE. The CDR3 loop reads CASSVEGQGMSYEQYF. The CDR3 region has the DNA TGTGCCAGCAGCGTAGAAGGACAGGGGATGTCCTACGAGCAGTACTTC. Together with reference TRBV9 and TRBJ2-7, the CDR3 gives the full variable domain: DSGVTQTPKHLITATGQRVTLRCSPRSGDLSVYWYQQSLDQGLQFLIQYYNGEERAKGNILERFSAQQFPDLHSELNLSSLELGDSALYFCASSVEGQGMSYEQYFGPGTRLTVT.

V gene TRBV5-1 combines with J gene TRBJ2-3, with 9 bases matching TRBD2. CDR3 length: 16 amino acids. J lost 0 bases, V lost 1 base, and 3 bases had no gene match. The germline V gene has CDR1 SGHRS and CDR2 YFSETQ. Here the CDR3 DNA reads TGCGCCAGCAGCTTGAGCGGGGGGATGAGCACAGATACGCAGTATTTT. This codes for CASSLSGGMSTDTQYF.